This T cell receptor beta chain is from a study of response to subunit inactivated influenza vaccine (dated by TCRdb to 2016 to 2019). The study in broad terms: Deep quantitative profiling of the T cell receptor repertoire was used in the study to follow responses to a trivalent subunit inactivated influenza vaccine.

The investigation overall reported the following: The authors proposed that each seasonal influenza vaccination may bring in only a limited number of new T cells.

The CDR3, cysteine through phenylalanine, is 17 amino acids long. Only CDR3 DNA remains: 51 bases, in frame from the first base. V loses 6 bases at its end and J loses 2 bases; junction bases beyond the gene matches: 9. For CDR1 and CDR2, the germline V gene lists MDHEN and SYDVKM. Of note for this clonotype: Its antigen is still unknown. Base quality data are lacking; no much larger clone is found one base away.

The library was built by means of RT-PCR. The run used an Illumina HiSeq 2500. TCRdb applied fastp at Q25 and MiXCR to the public reads, then kept only in-frame beta chains. Rows with one shared CDR3 protein collapse into an entry with the most common genes and DNA. Present in this sample are 500,000 to 550,000 distinct CDR3 sequences, 20% to 25% of which were seen just once. The top ten constitute approximately 2.9% of the sample. These data were also reused for a study on T cells expressing NK-cell markers. As the second publication notes: TCR beta cDNA libraries were made by 5'RACE template switching that added a universal primer site and unique molecular identifiers. Three sorted T-cell subsets (CD3+CD56+NKG2C+, CD3+CD56+NKG2C- and CD3+CD56-NKG2C+) from fewer than 10 donors had their TCR beta-chain repertoires profiled. Seven of the eight sequenced donors were HCMV-seropositive and one was HCMV-seronegative. In several experiments an anti-gammadeltaTCR antibody was added to restrict sorting to alphabetaTCR-expressing T cells. In more than 5 donors, the dominant CD3+CD56+NKG2C+ clonotypes were found to rank among the top 10 CD8+ clonotypes and to make up 1.0-7.0% of CD8+ T cells. Those dominant clonotypes were again the most abundant among CD3+CD56-NKG2C+ cells in a handful of donors, at about 28.3-60.1%. It remained unclear whether the expanded NKG2C-expressing T cell clones were specific for HCMV antigens. The eight sequenced donors were randomly selected healthy volunteers, three men and five women. HCMV serostatus was determined by detecting HCMV-specific IgG in serum with a commercial ELISA kit. Ficoll density gradient centrifugation was used to isolate peripheral blood mononuclear cells from blood. CD4+ and CD8+ T cells were isolated from PBMC by magnetic immunoseparation with Miltenyi isolation kits. Synthesis of cDNA was primed from the TCR beta constant segment and was followed by two consecutive PCR amplification steps. Libraries were sequenced as 2 x 150 bp reads on Illumina HiSeq 2000/2500, MiSeq or NextSeq. MIGEC was used to demultiplex reads and group reads by UMI, and MiTCR was used to assemble and quantify clonotypes. To exclude erroneous sequences, only TCR cDNA sequences supported by at least two reads were retained. Downstream repertoire analysis used the tcR package, and clonotypes were matched across fractions by CDR3 nucleotide sequence plus V segment. VDJmatch was used to annotate antigen specificity against VDJdb, with one amino acid substitution in CDR3 allowed.

The chain is made from TRBV28 and TRBJ2-7; TRBD2 lines up with 14 middle nucleotides. This sample comprised CD4+ T cells sorted from PBMCs, obtained approximately 13 days after vaccination. This sequence originates from a man aged 50 to 60 who received an inactivated influenza vaccine. Donor details come from another sample of the same person, matched by shared clones. The CDR3 loop reads CASSGTSGSGRPYEQYF. The DNA is as follows: TGTGCCAGCAGCGGGACTAGCGGGAGTGGAAGGCCCTACGAGCAGTACTTC.